This TCR beta chain was captured in a study of CD8+ T cells in alopecia areata. The wider study: Patients remained on tofacitinib for 6 to 18 months and then went 6 months without it. Study-level points and caveats: Resident alphabeta T cells of normal skin are also sequenced in scalp samples.

This CDR3 contains 16 residues. V dropped 7 bases and J dropped 3; count of bases not matched to a gene: 11. The germline CDR1 and CDR2 sequences are SGHAT and FQNNGV. Alopecia areata patients gave lesional scalp punch biopsies and peripheral blood samples. T lymphocytes (CD4+ and CD8+) were sorted from PBMCs. Once RNA had been extracted, it was reverse transcribed into cDNA to act as the sequencing template. The data were produced by immunoSEQ multiplex PCR, yet TCRdb's version contains in-frame clones alone and is incomplete. The sample records 100,000 to 150,000 clones, about 46% being singletons. This clone was picked up a small number of times. Its antigen is not known.

The chain carries TRBV11-2 and TRBJ2-2; 7 nucleotides align to TRBD2. Here the sequenced sample was CD8+ T cells sorted from blood, taken at week 0. This TCR was recovered from a human donor with alopecia areata. The CDR3 here is CASTHGGGSDTGELFF. In DNA form, the CDR3 reads TGTGCCAGCACCCACGGCGGGGGTTCGGACACCGGGGAGCTGTTTTTT.